These 14 T cell receptor beta chains were all obtained from the same sample, sequenced in a study of cytomegalovirus exposure and HLA in healthy donors. PCR used 60 Vbeta primers and 13 Jbeta primers. TCRdb's table, derived via immunoSEQ multiplex PCR, lists solely in-frame clones and lacks some. The repertoire holds some 130,000 clones, roughly 79% seen once, with about 0.71% in the top ten. Material for sequencing was PBMCs. The receptors come from a man between 18 and 29 years old in good health and CMV-seronegative.

The chain carries TRBV6-1 and TRBJ2-7; TRBD1 is a possible D gene (6 bases). V was clipped by 2 bases and J by 2 bases, with 25 bases between them. Germline-derived CDR1 and CDR2 are MNHNS and SASEGT. There are 19 residues in the CDR3. CDR3 protein: CASSELPVHGGSYTYEQYF. The CDR3 nucleotides read TGTGCCAGCAGTGAATTACCCGTTCATGGGGGCAGTTATACCTACGAGCAGTACTTC.

The rearrangement links TRBV15 to TRBJ1-2, with 8 positions matching TRBD1. The junction had 13 bases not matched to a gene; V was cut back by 5 bases and J by 14 bases. Germline CDR1 and CDR2: LNHNV and YYDKDF (reference sequence). The CDR3 is made up of 13 amino acids. CDR3 coding DNA: TGTGCCACCAGCTTTGACAGGGGACTTTTGGGTACCTTC. Translated: CATSFDRGLLGTF.

The chain carries TRBV5-6 and TRBJ2-3; 7 bases match TRBD1. With 0 bases clipped from V and 4 bases from J, the junction kept 8 bases outside the gene matches. From germline, CDR1 is SGHDT and CDR2 YYEEEE. The CDR3 is 16 residues long. Here the CDR3 reads CASSLARGTRADTQYF. Here the CDR3 DNA reads TGTGCCAGCAGCTTGGCCAGGGGGACCCGGGCAGATACGCAGTATTTT.

The chain uses TRBV15 and TRBJ1-2; perhaps TRBD1 as D (6 bases). Germline loops: CDR1 LNHNV, CDR2 YYDKDF (reference sequence). V lost 3 bases to trimming and J lost 4 bases, with 6 bases between them. The CDR3 consists of 12 residues. The CDR3 spells CATSRDSYGYTF. CDR3 in DNA: TGTGCCACCAGCAGGGACAGCTATGGCTACACCTTC.

V and J are TRBV28 and TRBJ1-3; possibly TRBD1 for D (5 bases). The germline V and J ends were trimmed by 3 bases and 0 bases, with 6 bases remaining between them. This CDR3 region has 14 residues. In germline, CDR1 is MDHEN, CDR2 SYDVKM. This CDR3 reads CASSLGGSGNTIYF. The CDR3 region has the DNA TGTGCCAGCAGTTTGGGGGGCTCTGGAAACACCATATATTTT.

CDR3 sequence (DNA): TGTGCCAGCCAACCGGGACTAGCGGGGGGGCCCTACGAGCAGTACTTC. The encoded protein is CASQPGLAGGPYEQYF. This chain joins TRBV7-2 and TRBJ2-7, with 16 positions matching TRBD2. The CDR3 loop spans 16 amino acids. Germline values: CDR1 SGHTA, CDR2 FQGNSA. Trimming removed 8 bases from V and 2 bases from J; junction bases left unmatched: 6.

The DNA for the CDR3 is TGTGCCAGCAGTGACGGGACTAGCGGGGCAGATACGCAGTATTTT. Protein product: CASSDGTSGADTQYF. The rearrangement links TRBV6-4 to TRBJ2-3; 13 bases map to TRBD2. Germline assignment: CDR1 MRHNA and CDR2 SNTAGT. This CDR3 has 15 residues. The V gene end was trimmed by 2 bases and the J gene end by 4 bases; junction bases not matched to a gene: 0.

The rearrangement links TRBV5-5 to TRBJ1-1, with a tentative D call TRBD1 (6 bases). This CDR3 spans 12 amino acids. V was shortened by 4 bases and J by 5 bases, with 9 bases between the two germline ends. Germline lookup yields CDR1 SGHKS and CDR2 YYEKEE (reference sequence). The CDR3 nucleotides read TGTGCCAGCAGCCCTACAGGGACTGAAGCTTTCTTT. This gives the protein CASSPTGTEAFF.

The CDR3 loop reads CAVGQPQHF. The CDR3 nucleotides read TGTGCCGTCGGTCAGCCCCAGCATTTT. The chain couples TRBV7-9 to TRBJ1-5, with D uncertain. This CDR3 is built from 9 residues. The germline V and J ends were trimmed by 11 bases and 6 bases, with 5 bases remaining between them. Germline assignment: CDR1 SEHNR and CDR2 FQNEAQ (reference sequence).

This clone showed up just a few times. A read error may account for a junction end that differs from germline. CDR3 region: CSVAGRESAANVLTF. The DNA of the CDR3 is TGCAGCGTTGCGGGTCGCGAATCTGCGGCCAACGTCCTGACTTTC. This sequence joins TRBV29-1 and TRBJ2-6; D is undetermined. This CDR3 comprises 15 residues. CDR1 is SQVTM and CDR2 is ANQGSEA in the germline V gene.

CDR3 in amino acids: CSADPGQGRNYGYTF. The CDR3 nucleotides read TGCAGCGCCGACCCGGGACAGGGGAGAAACTATGGCTACACCTTC. The rearrangement uses TRBV29-1 and TRBJ1-2; TRBD1 matches 10 bases. The CDR3 sequence is 15 residues long. Germline V gene data show CDR1 as SQVTM and CDR2 as ANQGSEA. With 7 bases clipped from V and 2 bases from J, the junction kept 10 bases outside the gene matches. Drawing the rest from reference TRBV29-1 and TRBJ1-2, the complete variable domain is SAVISQKPSRDICQRGTSLTIQCQVDSQVTMMFWYRQQPGQSLTLIATANQGSEATYESGFVIDKFPISRPNLTFSTLTVSNMSPEDSSIYLCSADPGQGRNYGYTFGSGTRLTVV.

The V gene is TRBV11-2, the J gene TRBJ2-5, with 11 bases lining up with TRBD2. Trimming at V came to 4 bases and at J to 2 bases, leaving 3 bases not matched to a gene. This CDR3 contains 15 residues. Per the germline V gene, CDR1 is SGHAT and CDR2 is FQNNGV. CDR3 residues: CASSSLAGGQETQYF. CDR3 sequence (DNA): TGTGCCAGCAGCTCTCTAGCGGGGGGTCAAGAGACCCAGTACTTC.

In its sample, this clone was seen once. CDR3 sequence: CSVGQGRSNYGYTF. As DNA, the CDR3 is TGCAGCGTTGGACAGGGCAGATCTAACTATGGCTACACCTTC. J is TRBJ1-2 and V is TRBV29-1; 7 bases align to TRBD1. V gave up 4 bases and J gave up 0 bases; unmatched junction bases: 5. CDR1 is SQVTM and CDR2 is ANQGSEA in the germline V gene. The CDR3 runs 14 residues.

The V and J genes are TRBV12-5 and TRBJ1-1; D is unresolved. Germline V lookup: CDR1 LGHNT, CDR2 FRNRAP. The CDR3 has 11 amino acids. Trimming stripped 6 bases from V and 1 base from J, with 3 bases between. DNA of the CDR3: TGTGCTAGTGGCCGGAACACTGAAGCTTTCTTT. Translating gives CASGRNTEAFF. Using reference TRBV12-5 and TRBJ1-1 for the parts outside the CDR3, the full variable domain is DARVTQTPRHKVTEMGQEVTMRCQPILGHNTVFWYRQTMMQGLELLAYFRNRAPLDDSGMPKDRFSAEMPDATLATLKIQPSEPRDSAVYFCASGRNTEAFFGQGTRLTVV.